Shown below are 12 T cell receptor beta chains from a single sample sequenced in a study of T-cell memory formation after mild COVID-19. MiXCR was run by TCRdb on the 5' RACE reads, yielding one entry per CDR3 protein. In the table there are more than 350,000 distinct CDR3 sequences, under 25% of which are singletons. Source material: PBMCs or a T cell subset sorted from them (not recorded which). The receptors were gathered from an adult woman who had mild COVID-19 (a few samples of this study predate the infection). Cell type and time point are not known.

The CDR3 sequence: CSARDPRLAGDNEQFF. The DNA for the CDR3 is TGCAGTGCTAGAGATCCGAGACTAGCGGGAGACAATGAGCAGTTCTTC. V usage is TRBV20-1 and J usage is TRBJ2-1; 12 bases are a match to TRBD2. Germline CDR1 DFQATT, CDR2 SNEGSKA (reference sequence). Germline trimming cut 0 bases from V and 5 bases from J; bases unmatched to any gene: 5. The CDR3 is 16 amino acids.

The rearrangement joins TRBV7-8 to TRBJ1-4; TRBD1 matches at 10 bases. V shed 6 bases and J 7 bases; nucleotides not matched to a gene: 14. This CDR3 has 17 amino acids. In germline, CDR1 is SGHVS, CDR2 FQNEAQ. CDR3 DNA sequence: TGTGCCAGCAGTTCCGGCTTTACCGGGACAGGGGCTGAAAAACTGTTTTTT. This codes for CASSSGFTGTGAEKLFF.

The chain is built from TRBV6-6 and TRBJ2-3, with D unresolved. The CDR3 runs to 13 residues. Trimming took 3 bases from V and 1 from J, leaving 5 bases between them. Germline CDR1 MNHNY, CDR2 SVGAGI (reference sequence). CDR3 sequence: CASSYLGTDTQYF. CDR3 nucleotide sequence: TGTGCCAGCAGTTATCTGGGCACAGATACGCAGTATTTT.

V and J are TRBV20-1 and TRBJ2-3, with D possibly TRBD1 on 6 matching bases. This CDR3 has 14 amino acids. Germline V gene lookup returns CDR1 DFQATT and CDR2 SNEGSKA (reference sequence). Between the trimmed V and J ends, which lost 3 bases and 4 bases, there was a span of 14 bases. CDR3 nucleotides: TGCAGTGCTAGGGTGGGGGCGAACGCAGATACGCAGTATTTT. Protein sequence: CSARVGANADTQYF.

This clonotype was detected a few times. This chain connects TRBV9 to TRBJ2-1, with 9 nucleotides matching TRBD1. Germline V gives CDR1 SGDLS, CDR2 YYNGEE. The CDR3 totals 14 residues. Trimming removed 2 bases from V and 4 bases from J; junction bases left unmatched: 1. The CDR3 DNA is TGTGCCAGCAGCGTCGGACAGGGGTACAATGAGCAGTTCTTC. As protein: CASSVGQGYNEQFF.

This clonotype has just a few counts. This chain links TRBV12-3 or TRBV12-4 with TRBJ1-1; D possibly corresponds to TRBD1 (6 bases). The CDR3 runs 13 residues. V was shortened by 5 bases and J by 7 bases, with 14 bases between the two germline ends. The CDR3 region is CASSGGGRSEAFF. CDR3 bases: TGTGCCAGCAGTGGCGGGGGGCGGAGTGAAGCTTTCTTT.

As to this clonotype: At one of its ends the junction is not consistent with the germline gene, which may arise from a read error. The rearrangement links TRBV3-1 to TRBJ2-1; 7 bases match TRBD2. The CDR3 is 17 residues long. Germline CDR1 is LGHDT and CDR2 is YNNKEL (reference sequence). CDR3 sequence: CASSQERLAGEYNEQFF. The CDR3 DNA is TGTGCCAGCAGCCAAGAGAGGTTGGCGGGGGAGTACAACGAGCAGTTCTTC.

The rearrangement joins TRBV5-1 to TRBJ2-5; TRBD2 agrees at 7 bases. Germline V gene data show CDR1 as SGHRS and CDR2 as YFSETQ. This CDR3 spans 12 amino acids. The junction had 7 bases not matched to a gene; V was cut back by 4 bases and J by 10 bases. For the CDR3, the DNA is TGCGCCAGCAGCCCCCAGACTAGCTACCAGTACTTC. Encoded protein: CASSPQTSYQYF.

This clonotype was recorded a few times. This chain joins TRBV25-1 and TRBJ2-3, with D possibly being TRBD2 (6 bases). Germline-derived CDR1 and CDR2 are MGHDK and SYGVNS. The length of the CDR3 is 14 residues. Trimming shortened V by 4 bases and J by 0 bases, and 8 bases separated the two germline ends. CDR3 protein: CASSGGASTDTQYF. CDR3 in DNA: TGTGCCAGCAGTGGCGGGGCTAGCACAGATACGCAGTATTTT.

The chain is built from TRBV9 and TRBJ1-2; D is unclear. The germline gives CDR1 SGDLS, CDR2 YYNGEE. This CDR3 is built from 16 residues. The ends were cut back, 0 bases at V and 3 bases at J, with 15 bases in the middle. The CDR3 coding sequence is TGTGCCAGCAGCGTAGAGGTAGGACCCCCCCACTATGGCTACACCTTC. The encoded protein is CASSVEVGPPHYGYTF.

The chain carries TRBV20-1 and TRBJ1-4, with 8 bases matching TRBD1. The CDR3 runs to 17 residues. Germline V gene lookup returns CDR1 DFQATT and CDR2 SNEGSKA (reference sequence). Trimming removed 3 bases from V and 0 bases from J; junction bases left unmatched: 9. The CDR3 DNA reads as TGCAGTGCTAGGCGGGACAGGAACCATGCAACTAATGAAAAACTGTTTTTT. Encoded protein: CSARRDRNHATNEKLFF.

This clonotype was observed a handful of times. The chain links TRBV11-2 to TRBJ1-2; no reliable D call. Germline assignment: CDR1 SGHAT and CDR2 FQNNGV. V was shortened by 5 bases and J by 9 bases, with 19 bases between the two germline ends. The CDR3 totals 14 residues. The CDR3, as DNA: TGTGCCAGCAGCCCCGACCCGGATCACGAGAGCTACACCTTC. Amino acids: CASSPDPDHESYTF. Filled out from reference TRBV11-2 and TRBJ1-2, the complete variable domain reads EAGVAQSPRYKIIEKRQSVAFWCNPISGHATLYWYQQILGQGPKLLIQFQNNGVVDDSQLPKDRFSAERLKGVDSTLKIQPAKLEDSAVYLCASSPDPDHESYTFGSGTRLTVV.